The T cell receptor beta chain described here comes from a study of T cell responses to AZD1222 COVID-19 vaccine. Germline-derived CDR1 and CDR2 are SGHRS and YFSETQ. The CDR3 spans 17 residues. V was shortened by 3 bases and J by 0 bases, with 18 bases between the two germline ends. Some clones are missing from TCRdb's copy, which holds only in-frame ones; the method was immunoSEQ multiplex PCR. The sample lists 200,000 or so clones, about 86% occurring once. General observations from the study: AZD1222 recipients seropositive at baseline numbered only six or seven. There were repertoire samples only from the period after the peak T cell response. Donors were mostly white British, more females; clonal diversity possibly underestimated. Vaccine-associated CD4 TCRs spanned spike, dominant at 160-218 and 743-854.

This clone has only one observation. No antigen is known for it. The V gene is TRBV5-1, the J gene TRBJ2-5; D unclear. The origin of this receptor is an adult in good health. Sequenced here: peripheral blood, sampled on day 0 of AZD1222 vaccination. The CDR3 here is CASSSLRHPAYQETQYF. The CDR3 bases are TGCGCCAGCAGCTCCCTTAGACACCCAGCCTACCAAGAGACCCAGTACTTC.